One sample yielded the 27 T cell receptor beta chains listed below, sequenced in a study of blood T cell repertoires in COVID-19. Assay: immunoSEQ multiplex PCR; the TCRdb copy retains only in-frame clones and omits some. Here the sample spans around 250,000 clones, roughly 89% being singletons. Sequencing was carried out using peripheral blood. The receptors shown here come from a woman aged 55-70 years with COVID-19, enrolled during active disease.

The J gene is TRBJ1-1, the V gene TRBV6-5; no clear D gene. CDR3 length: 11 amino acids. Germline loops: CDR1 MNHEY, CDR2 SVGAGI. Trimming removed 9 bases from V and 4 bases from J, with 9 bases in between. CDR3 sequence: CASGRGTEAFF. The CDR3 nucleotides read TGTGCCAGTGGGAGAGGCACTGAAGCTTTCTTT.

V is TRBV9 and J is TRBJ1-5; 9 bases match TRBD1. V gave up 3 bases and J gave up 5 bases; unmatched junction bases: 3. The CDR3 is 14 residues long. CDR1 SGDLS and CDR2 YYNGEE come from the germline V gene. As DNA, the CDR3 is TGTGCCAGCAGCGCGACAGGGGGGGATCAGCCCCAGCATTTT. Amino acid sequence: CASSATGGDQPQHF.

This clone showed up just once. V and J are TRBV5-4 and TRBJ2-4, with TRBD2 matching 8 bases. Germline CDR1 SGHNT, CDR2 YYREEE (reference sequence). The CDR3 sequence is 15 residues long. V shed 3 bases, J shed 1 base, and the junction held 3 bases outside the gene matches. In DNA form, the CDR3 reads TGTGCCAGCAGCTCCGGGGGGGCGGCCAAAAACATTCAGTACTTC. This codes for CASSSGGAAKNIQYF.

V is TRBV6-5 and J is TRBJ1-2; the D gene is possibly TRBD1 (5 bases). V shed 3 bases and J shed 4 bases, with 12 bases lying between them. The CDR3 consists of 14 residues. CDR1 MNHEY and CDR2 SVGAGI come from the germline V gene. The CDR3 DNA reads as TGTGCCAGCAGTTATAGCGGGGGGACCTATGGCTACACCTTC. The encoded protein is CASSYSGGTYGYTF.

The chain uses TRBV5-8 and TRBJ1-3, with 7 bases lining up with TRBD1. The CDR3 extends over 14 amino acids. From germline, CDR1 is SGHTS and CDR2 YDEGEE. J lost 3 bases, V lost 4 bases, and 4 bases had no gene match. The CDR3 here is CASSETGVGNTIYF. Written as DNA, the CDR3 is TGTGCCAGCAGCGAAACAGGGGTTGGAAACACCATATATTTT.

The CDR3, as DNA: TGTGCCAGCAGCGTGGACAGGACCTACAATGAGCAGTTCTTC. Its protein is CASSVDRTYNEQFF. The chain combines TRBV13 with TRBJ2-1, with TRBD1 identical over 7 bases. From germline, CDR1 is PRHDT and CDR2 FYEKMQ (reference sequence). Trimming at V came to 5 bases and at J to 2 bases, leaving 3 bases not matched to a gene. This CDR3 contains 14 residues. The whole variable domain, filled in from reference TRBV13 and TRBJ2-1, reads AAGVIQSPRHLIKEKRETATLKCYPIPRHDTVYWYQQGPGQDPQFLISFYEKMQSDKGSIPDRFSAQQFSDYHSELNMSSLELGDSALYFCASSVDRTYNEQFFGPGTRLTVL.

This chain links TRBV4-3 with TRBJ1-2; 8 positions match TRBD1. Germline trimming cut 3 bases from V and 3 bases from J; bases unmatched to any gene: 3. Germline V CDR1 and CDR2: LGHNA, YSLEER. This CDR3 contains 14 residues. The CDR3 DNA follows: TGCGCCAGCAGCCAGACAGGGGAGGACTATGGCTACACCTTC. Protein product: CASSQTGEDYGYTF.

This clone was picked up one time. V usage is TRBV5-8 and J usage is TRBJ2-7; TRBD2 agrees at 9 bases. V lost 4 bases, J lost 4 bases, and 9 bases stayed unmatched. The V gene's germline CDR1 is SGHTS and CDR2 YDEGEE. The CDR3 is 15 amino acids. The CDR3 DNA reads as TGTGCCAGCAGCGTCCTTAGCGGGGGTGGGTACGAGCAGTACTTC. Protein: CASSVLSGGGYEQYF. Filled out from reference TRBV5-8 and TRBJ2-7, the complete variable domain reads EAGVTQSPTHLIKTRGQQATLRCSPISGHTSVYWYQQALGLGLQFLLWYDEGEERNRGNFPPRFSGRQFPNYSSELNVNALELEDSALYLCASSVLSGGGYEQYFGPGTRLTVT.

The DNA for the CDR3 is TGTGCCAGCGTCGGGGAATCAAGCTCCTATAATTCACCCCTCCACTTT. Amino acid sequence: CASVGESSSYNSPLHF. This chain joins TRBV7-2 and TRBJ1-6; D is unresolved. The length of the CDR3 is 16 residues. Per germline, CDR1 SGHTA and CDR2 FQGNSA. V lost 8 bases and J 0 bases, leaving 14 bases between the germline ends.

Remarks on this clone: The same CDR3 arises from other DNA sequences in this sample as well. The chain employs TRBV6-5 and TRBJ1-5; D uncertain. The germline CDR1 and CDR2 sequences are MNHEY and SVGAGI. This CDR3 region has 13 residues. V gave up 7 bases and J gave up 4 bases, with 11 bases separating them. This chain's CDR3 is CASTRSPNQPQHF. The CDR3, as DNA: TGTGCCAGCACCCGTTCCCCGAATCAGCCCCAGCATTTT.

The chain joins TRBV12-3 or TRBV12-4 to TRBJ1-2; D unresolved. This CDR3 spans 13 amino acids. V was shortened by 1 base and J by 5 bases, with 8 bases between the two germline ends. The CDR3 here is CASSLGRRYGYTF. CDR3 sequence (DNA): TGTGCCAGCAGTTTAGGGAGAAGGTATGGCTACACCTTC.

This clone was counted only a few times. The genes are TRBV7-2 and TRBJ2-5; possible D gene TRBD1, 6 bases. This CDR3 comprises 14 residues. CDR1 and CDR2 (germline): SGHTA, FQGNSA. The V end was cut by 8 bases, the J end by 5 bases, with 18 bases between. The CDR3 loop reads CASSGPIQGETQYF. The CDR3 nucleotides read TGTGCCAGCTCAGGACCTATCCAGGGGGAGACCCAGTACTTC.

The J gene is TRBJ1-5, the V gene TRBV7-3; D might be TRBD1 (5 bases). The germline V and J ends were trimmed by 2 bases and 5 bases, with 7 bases remaining between them. Germline V CDR1 and CDR2: SGHTA, FQGTGA. The CDR3 length is 13 residues. For the CDR3, the DNA is TGTGCCAGCAGCTTAGGGACTCATCAGCCCCAGCATTTT. Protein product: CASSLGTHQPQHF.

The V gene is TRBV7-8, the J gene TRBJ1-1; 8 positions match TRBD1. The CDR3 totals 14 residues. Losses at the gene ends were 5 bases for V and 4 bases for J; bases not matched to a gene: 6. From germline, CDR1 is SGHVS and CDR2 FQNEAQ. In DNA, the CDR3 is TGTGCCAGCAGCGAGAGACAGGGGTCCACTGAAGCTTTCTTT. Its translation: CASSERQGSTEAFF.

The rearrangement links TRBV6-4 to TRBJ1-6; D uncertain. Trimming stripped 8 bases from V and 7 bases from J, with 12 bases between. The germline gives CDR1 MRHNA, CDR2 SNTAGT. The CDR3 extends over 13 amino acids. CDR3 protein: CASRGNSNSPLHF. As DNA, the CDR3 is TGTGCCAGCCGTGGGAACAGCAATTCACCCCTCCACTTT.

This chain joins TRBV9 and TRBJ1-6, with 8 bases aligning to TRBD1. This CDR3 comprises 15 residues. Germline CDR1 is SGDLS and CDR2 is YYNGEE. J was trimmed by 10 bases and V by 0 bases; bases with no gene match: 6. The CDR3 DNA sequence: TGTGCCAGCAGCGTAGGCGGACAGGGTCGGTCACCCCTCCACTTT. Its protein is CASSVGGQGRSPLHF.

This sequence joins TRBV4-3 and TRBJ2-3, with TRBD1 identical over 10 bases. V gave up 2 bases and J gave up 2 bases; unmatched junction bases: 4. The CDR3 covers 16 residues. Germline CDR1 is LGHNA and CDR2 is YSLEER. The CDR3 DNA is TGCGCCAGCAGCCAAAGGGACAGGGGCGTCACAGATACGCAGTATTTT. This translates into CASSQRDRGVTDTQYF.

The CDR3 sequence is CASSQQAYSNQPQHF. In DNA form, the CDR3 reads TGTGCCAGCAGCCAACAGGCCTATAGCAATCAGCCCCAGCATTTT. This chain joins TRBV7-2 and TRBJ1-5; D perhaps matches TRBD1 (5 bases). V dropped 5 bases and J dropped 0 bases, with 11 bases sitting between them. Per germline, CDR1 SGHTA and CDR2 FQGNSA. This CDR3 has 15 residues.

The rearrangement joins TRBV6-6 to TRBJ2-5; D may be TRBD2 (6 bases). The CDR3 has 17 amino acids. CDR1 and CDR2 from the germline V gene are MNHNY and SVGAGI (reference sequence). V lost 5 bases and J 2 bases, leaving 21 bases between the germline ends. For the CDR3, the DNA is TGTGCCAGCAGTCCCCTTTATGTGGGGGGTCGGCAAGAGACCCAGTACTTC. Encoded protein: CASSPLYVGGRQETQYF.

J is TRBJ2-1 and V is TRBV18; 11 nucleotides match TRBD2. The V gene's germline CDR1 is KGHSH and CDR2 LQKENI. Losses at the gene ends were 3 bases for V and 5 bases for J; bases not matched to a gene: 9. The CDR3 length is 17 residues. This CDR3 is CASSPRNLAGGDNEQFF. The CDR3 coding sequence is TGTGCCAGCTCACCCAGGAACTTAGCGGGGGGGGACAATGAGCAGTTCTTC.

This clone was seen a handful of times. V is TRBV18 and J is TRBJ2-5, with 8 bases aligning to TRBD1. After removal of 3 bases from V and 9 bases from J, the junction contained 12 bases not matched to a gene. There are 15 residues in the CDR3. Germline V gene sequence: CDR1 KGHSH, CDR2 LQKENI. DNA for the CDR3: TGTGCCAGCTCACCCAGACAGGGGTCCCTGCGGGCCCAGTACTTC. Amino acid sequence: CASSPRQGSLRAQYF.

In its sample, this clone was seen once. CDR3 protein: CASSQGAFRAFF. The CDR3 nucleotides read TGTGCCAGCAGCCAGGGGGCTTTTCGAGCTTTCTTT. This chain links TRBV4-2 with TRBJ1-1, with TRBD1 as a possible D gene (6 bases). Germline CDR1 reads LGHNA; CDR2 reads YNFKEQ. CDR3 length: 12 residues. The V end was cut by 3 bases, the J end by 10 bases, with 12 bases between.

The chain combines TRBV7-9 with TRBJ1-5; D possibly corresponds to TRBD1 (5 bases). The CDR3 consists of 15 residues. The ends were cut back, 2 bases at V and 4 bases at J, with 12 bases in the middle. Germline CDR1 reads SEHNR; CDR2 reads FQNEAQ (reference sequence). CDR3 coding DNA: TGTGCCAGCAGCTTAACCCAGGGAGGAAATCAGCCCCAGCATTTT. Translating it yields CASSLTQGGNQPQHF.

This clone has only one observation. The chain joins TRBV28 to TRBJ2-5; TRBD1 matches at 9 bases. Germline loops: CDR1 MDHEN, CDR2 SYDVKM. The ends lost 7 bases at V and 1 base at J; junction bases unmatched: 4. The CDR3 loop spans 14 amino acids. The CDR3 region is CASTRGQGQETQYF. DNA for the CDR3: TGTGCCAGCACCCGGGGACAGGGCCAAGAGACCCAGTACTTC.

V and J are TRBV7-8 and TRBJ2-3; TRBD2 aligns across 9 bases. V was pared by 1 base and J by 3 bases, with 5 bases of the junction left unmatched. CDR1 and CDR2 from the germline V gene are SGHVS and FQNEAQ. The CDR3 is made up of 16 amino acids. CDR3 residues: CASSLVAGAETDTQYF. The CDR3 DNA reads as TGTGCCAGCAGCTTAGTAGCGGGGGCCGAGACAGATACGCAGTATTTT.

The genes are TRBV7-2 and TRBJ2-4, with D perhaps matching TRBD2 (6 bases). There are 16 residues in the CDR3. V lost 4 bases to trimming and J lost 0 bases, with 13 bases between them. Germline V lookup: CDR1 SGHTA, CDR2 FQGNSA. The CDR3 spells CASSSGDGLAKNIQYF. The CDR3 DNA reads TGTGCCAGCAGCTCGGGGGACGGACTAGCCAAAAACATTCAGTACTTC.

This chain uses TRBV19 with TRBJ1-2, with a possible D match to TRBD1 (6 bases). The V end was cut by 7 bases, the J end by 2 bases, with 14 bases between. CDR1 is LNHDA and CDR2 is SQIVND in the germline V gene (reference sequence). The CDR3 is made up of 14 amino acids. The CDR3 spells CASNWVGQNYGYTF. The CDR3 nucleotides are TGTGCCAGTAACTGGGTCGGACAGAACTATGGCTACACCTTC. Using reference TRBV19 and TRBJ1-2 for the parts outside the CDR3, the full variable domain is DGGITQSPKYLFRKEGQNVTLSCEQNLNHDAMYWYRQDPGQGLRLIYYSQIVNDFQKGDIAEGYSVSREKKESFPLTVTSAQKNPTAFYLCASNWVGQNYGYTFGSGTRLTVV.